This T cell receptor (beta chain) was sequenced for a study of OX40 agonist ivuxolimab in advanced cancers. Overall study context: Patients were dosed intravenously with ivuxolimab at 0.01 to 10 mg/kg every 2 weeks. Partial responses were seen in three patients, one with hepatocellular carcinoma and two with cutaneous melanoma.

Study-level results: In the expanded peripheral T cells, antigen specificity was never determined.

Baseline was the first blood sampling point, followed by cycle 4 day 1 and cycle 7 day 1. On this clone itself: The antigen is not known.

This CDR3 comprises 15 residues. V was trimmed by 3 bases and J by 0 bases, leaving 10 bases between them. Germline V gene data show CDR1 as MDHEN and CDR2 as SYDVKM. The repertoire was sequenced with immunoSEQ multiplex PCR; TCRdb's copy has only in-frame clones and lacks some. The repertoire holds around 150,000 clones, with 75% to 95% as singletons. Sequenced here: CD4+ or CD8+ T cells sorted from blood, sampled in a trial of the OX40 agonist ivuxolimab. The receptor comes from an adult with an advanced solid tumor such as melanoma, head and neck, liver or kidney cancer. J is TRBJ2-3 and V is TRBV28; D possibly corresponds to TRBD2 (6 bases). As DNA, the CDR3 is TGTGCCAGCAGTTTTGCGGGAACTAGCACAGATACGCAGTATTTT. It translates to CASSFAGTSTDTQYF.